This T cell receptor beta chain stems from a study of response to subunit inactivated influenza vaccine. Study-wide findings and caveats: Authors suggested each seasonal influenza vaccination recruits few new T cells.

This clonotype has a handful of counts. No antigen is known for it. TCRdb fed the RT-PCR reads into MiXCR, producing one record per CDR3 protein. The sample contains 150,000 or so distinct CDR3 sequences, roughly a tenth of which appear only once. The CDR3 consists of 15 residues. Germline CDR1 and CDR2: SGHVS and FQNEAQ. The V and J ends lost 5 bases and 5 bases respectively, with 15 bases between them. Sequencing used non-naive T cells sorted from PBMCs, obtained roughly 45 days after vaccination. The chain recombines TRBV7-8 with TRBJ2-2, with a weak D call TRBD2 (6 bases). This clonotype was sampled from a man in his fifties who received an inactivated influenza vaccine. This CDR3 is CASSHQRAMTGELFF. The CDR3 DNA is TGTGCCAGCAGCCATCAGCGGGCGATGACCGGGGAGCTGTTTTTT.